This T cell receptor (beta chain) was sequenced for a study of OX40 agonist ivuxolimab in advanced cancers. V lost 7 bases, J lost 4 bases, and 16 bases lay in between. The CDR3 consists of 13 residues. In germline, CDR1 is SQVTM, CDR2 ANQGSEA. Method: immunoSEQ multiplex PCR; TCRdb's copy keeps in-frame clones and lacks some. The table lists about 67,000 clones, around 84% of them singletons. Here the sequenced sample was CD4+ or CD8+ T cells sorted from blood, taken in a trial of the OX40 agonist ivuxolimab. This receptor was taken from an adult with an advanced solid tumor such as melanoma, head and neck, liver or kidney cancer. The chain recombines TRBV29-1 with TRBJ2-5; no firm D call. This CDR3 is CSGDLGSGETQYF. CDR3 coding DNA: TGCAGCGGGGATTTGGGAAGTGGAGAGACCCAGTACTTC.